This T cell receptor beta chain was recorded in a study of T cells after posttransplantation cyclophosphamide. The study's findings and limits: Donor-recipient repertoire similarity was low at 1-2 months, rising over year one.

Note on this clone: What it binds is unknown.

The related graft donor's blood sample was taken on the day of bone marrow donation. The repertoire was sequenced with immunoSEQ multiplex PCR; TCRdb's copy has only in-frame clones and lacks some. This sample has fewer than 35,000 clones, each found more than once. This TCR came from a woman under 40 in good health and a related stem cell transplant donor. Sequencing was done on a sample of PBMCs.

The CDR3 DNA is TGTGCCAGCAGTTTCGGACAGCCGGAACACAATGAGCAGTTCTTC. Its protein is CASSFGQPEHNEQFF. This chain connects TRBV12-3 or TRBV12-4 to TRBJ2-1; the D gene is possibly TRBD1 (6 bases). The germline V and J ends were trimmed by 3 bases and 5 bases, with 14 bases remaining between them. The CDR3 sequence is 15 residues long.